Listed below are T cell receptor beta chains from one sample, sequenced in a study of T cells in Graves' hyperthyroidism and ophthalmopathy. TCRdb called the multiplex PCR reads again in MiXCR, with one record for every CDR3 protein. The sample lists around 600,000 distinct CDR3 sequences, about 14% seen once, with 12% in the top ten. Sequencing was performed on blood. The receptors here all came from a woman in her 50s with Graves' ophthalmopathy. CDR3s include the opening cysteine and the closing phenylalanine or tryptophan. D genes are given only for firm matches. Clone size is stated in some rows and not others, as once, few, many or a class when expanded.

size,D,V,J,DNA,CDR3
many,.,TRBV7-2,TRBJ1-1,TGTGCCAGCAGCTTAGCGGTGGTCCTAGGGAACACTGAAGCTTTCTTT,CASSLAVVLGNTEAFF
many,.,TRBV20-1,TRBJ2-7,TGCAGTGCTAGAGGGTTTGGTTACGAGCAGTACTTC,CSARGFGYEQYF
many,TRBD2,TRBV11-3,TRBJ2-1,TGTGCCAGCAGCTTGAGGGTTGGCGGGAGTCTGCCTGATGAGCAGTTCTTC,CASSLRVGGSLPDEQFF
many,.,TRBV28,TRBJ2-1,TGTGCCAGCAGTTTAGCGGAGGGGGTGAATGAGCAGTTCTTC,CASSLAEGVNEQFF
many,.,TRBV5-1,TRBJ1-1,TGCGCCAGCAGCTTGTTCCAGCAGAACACTGAAGCTTTCTTT,CASSLFQQNTEAFF
many,.,TRBV5-8,TRBJ1-4,TGTGCCAGCAGCTTTGGGTTTACATGGGGGACGGATAATGAAAAACTGTTTTTT,CASSFGFTWGTDNEKLFF
.,.,TRBV11-3,TRBJ2-3,TGTGCCAGCAGCTTAGAAGTCCAGCGAGGCACAGATACGCAGTATTTT,CASSLEVQRGTDTQYF
many,.,TRBV28,TRBJ1-2,TGTGCCAGCAGTTTCCGGACCATCAACTATGGCTACACCTTC,CASSFRTINYGYTF
.,.,TRBV2,TRBJ1-1,TGTGCCAGCATACAGGGAATGAACACTGAAGCTTTCTTT,CASIQGMNTEAFF
.,TRBD2,TRBV6-1,TRBJ2-7,TGTGCCAGCGGCGAAGCGGGACCCTACGAGCAGTACTTC,CASGEAGPYEQYF
many,.,TRBV20-1,TRBJ1-5,TGCAGTGCTAGATCCTGGGTCACTAGCGTTCAGCCCCAGCATTTT,CSARSWVTSVQPQHF
few,.,TRBV9,TRBJ2-5,TGTGCCAGCAGCGCAAGGGACTCCACACCCCAGACCCAGTACTTC,CASSARDSTPQTQYF
.,TRBD1,TRBV6-2/TRBV6-3,TRBJ1-4,TGTGCCAGCAGAACCGGGACAGTGAATGAAAAACTGTTTTTT,CASRTGTVNEKLFF
many,.,TRBV5-1,TRBJ2-7,TGCGCCAGCAGCTTGACCGGGACTGGTACCTACGAGCAGTACTTC,CASSLTGTGTYEQYF
few,TRBD2,TRBV3-1,TRBJ2-1,TGTGCCAGCAGCCCGACTAGCGGGAGGGCCGTCGGGCAGTTCTTC,CASSPTSGRAVGQFF
.,TRBD1,TRBV3-1,TRBJ1-4,TGTGCCAGCAGAACCGGGACAGGGTATGAAAAACTGTTTTTT,CASRTGTGYEKLFF
few,TRBD1,TRBV27,TRBJ2-6,TGTGCCAGCAGTCGCCGGGACAGGGGCGGCTCTGGGGCCAACGTCCTGACTTTC,CASSRRDRGGSGANVLTF
many,TRBD2,TRBV30,TRBJ2-3,TGTGCCTGGAGTGTACCCAGCGGGGGCACAGATACGCAGTATTTT,CAWSVPSGGTDTQYF
.,.,TRBV7-9,TRBJ1-2,TGTGCCAGCAGCTTAGATATCCTAACGATGGATGGCTACACCTTC,CASSLDILTMDGYTF
few,TRBD1,TRBV6-2/TRBV6-3,TRBJ2-2,TGTGCCAGCAGTTCTGTCGGGACAGAGCACCACACCGGGGAGCTGTTTTTT,CASSSVGTEHHTGELFF
many,TRBD2,TRBV6-1,TRBJ2-5,TGTGCCAGCAGTCATGGACTAGCGGGACAAGAGACCCAGTACTTC,CASSHGLAGQETQYF
many,TRBD2,TRBV28,TRBJ2-1,TGTGCCAGCAGTGCCGCCGGACTAGCGGCCTACAATGAGCAGTTCTTC,CASSAAGLAAYNEQFF
.,.,TRBV11-2,TRBJ1-1,TGTGCCAGCAGGGTCCTGGGCCAAAACACTGAAGCTTTCTTT,CASRVLGQNTEAFF
few,.,TRBV19,TRBJ1-4,TGTGCCAGTAGTGGCCTGGAATCCTCCCTTGCAACTAATGAAAAACTGTTTTTT,CASSGLESSLATNEKLFF
many,TRBD1,TRBV5-1,TRBJ1-1,TGCGCCAGCAGCTTGGCCCCTCGGGCAGGGGGTATAACTGAAGCTTTCTTT,CASSLAPRAGGITEAFF
.,.,TRBV7-8,TRBJ1-5,TGTGCCAGCAGCAGGCGGACAAATAATCAGCCCCAGCATTTT,CASSRRTNNQPQHF
few,TRBD1,TRBV6-1,TRBJ1-1,TGTGCCAGCATCTCGACAGGGCGGAACACTGAAGCTTTCTTT,CASISTGRNTEAFF
few,.,TRBV6-1,TRBJ2-1,TGTGCCAGCAGTGAGACAGGACCCGAGCAGTTCTTC,CASSETGPEQFF
many,.,TRBV6-2/TRBV6-3,TRBJ1-1,TGTGCCAGCAGCAAACAGGGAACTTATGAAGCTTTCTTT,CASSKQGTYEAFF
many,TRBD2,TRBV7-2,TRBJ2-5,TGTGCCAGCAGCCTAGATGGGACTACGCAAGAGACCCAGTACTTC,CASSLDGTTQETQYF
once,.,TRBV7-9,TRBJ2-2,TGTGCCAGCAGCGACCGTCTGCGGGATTCCCCAAACACCGGGGAGCTGTTTTTT,CASSDRLRDSPNTGELFF
few,.,TRBV5-1,TRBJ2-3,TGCGCCAGCAGCTTGGAAAGGGGGGACAGCACAGATACGCAGTATTTT,CASSLERGDSTDTQYF
many,.,TRBV6-1,TRBJ1-2,TGTGCCAGCAGTGCAGCTCGGTCTGGCTACACCTTC,CASSAARSGYTF
many,.,TRBV15,TRBJ1-1,TGTGCCACCAGCAGAGTGTTTAGGGGCATGAACACTGAAGCTTTCTTT,CATSRVFRGMNTEAFF
many,TRBD1,TRBV29-1,TRBJ2-1,TGCAGCGTTGGGGACAGGCGTTACAATGAGCAGTTCTTC,CSVGDRRYNEQFF
many,.,TRBV18,TRBJ2-5,TGTGCCAGCAGCCCTCGCAGTCAAGAGACCCAGTACTTC,CASSPRSQETQYF
.,TRBD1,TRBV2,TRBJ2-1,TGTGCCAGCAGTGAAACCTACAGGGGTAATGAGCAGTTCTTC,CASSETYRGNEQFF
.,TRBD2,TRBV6-1,TRBJ2-1,TGTGCCAGCAGTAGACTAGCGGGAGCGGTGGACAATGAGCAGTTCTTC,CASSRLAGAVDNEQFF
many,TRBD2,TRBV7-3,TRBJ2-3,TGTGCCAGCAGCTTAACTGGACTAGCGGCTAGCACAGATACGCAGTATTTT,CASSLTGLAASTDTQYF
many,.,TRBV6-1,TRBJ2-1,TGTGCCAGCAGCGGGAGATTCTCCTACAATGAGCAGTTCTTC,CASSGRFSYNEQFF
few,.,TRBV20-1,TRBJ1-2,TGCAGTGCTGGACCGGACAACTCTAACTATGGCTACACCTTC,CSAGPDNSNYGYTF
few,.,TRBV27,TRBJ1-5,TGTGCCAGCAGTCCCCTCGGGGGGCGGGTAGTACAGCCCCAGCATTTT,CASSPLGGRVVQPQHF
.,TRBD2,TRBV7-9,TRBJ2-7,TGTGCCAGCCGATCGACTAGCAGCTACGAGCAGTACTTC,CASRSTSSYEQYF
.,TRBD1,TRBV2,TRBJ2-1,TGTGCCAGCAGGCGACAGGGGGCGACGGCTAATGAGCAGTTCTTC,CASRRQGATANEQFF
many,TRBD1,TRBV12-3/TRBV12-4,TRBJ2-5,TGTGCCAGCAGTTTAGCACCGGGACAGCCCAATCGACAAGAGACCCAGTACTTC,CASSLAPGQPNRQETQYF
.,.,TRBV19,TRBJ1-5,TGTGCCAGTAGGAGGGATTATAGCAATCAGCCCCAGCATTTT,CASRRDYSNQPQHF